This T cell receptor (beta chain) originates from a study of CD8+ T cells in alopecia areata. General study points: TCR sharing across patients was less clear than in mice, possibly HLA-related.

Stated treatment: oral pan-JAK inhibitor, 5-10 mg twice daily. V shed 0 bases and J 3 bases; nucleotides not matched to a gene: 1. The length of the CDR3 is 15 residues. The V gene's germline CDR1 is MNHEY and CDR2 SVGAGI. After isolation, RNA underwent reverse transcription to generate cDNA as the sequencing template. The repertoire was sequenced with immunoSEQ multiplex PCR; TCRdb's copy has only in-frame clones and lacks some. The table includes around 110,000 clones, roughly 50% detected once. Comment on this clone: The antigen remains undetermined.

This clonotype originated in a human donor with alopecia areata. The chain carries TRBV6-5 and TRBJ2-7; 11 nucleotides match TRBD1. The sample consisted of CD8+ T cells sorted from blood, taken at week 24, from a patient treated with tofacitinib. CDR3 in amino acids: CASSYSGTGGYEQYF. The CDR3 coding sequence is TGTGCCAGCAGTTACTCCGGGACAGGGGGCTACGAGCAGTACTTC.